The present entry profiles one T cell receptor (beta chain) with its context. Its cognate antigen has yet to be identified. No base quality information exists; no much larger clone differs at one position. TCR beta VDJ combination and CDR3 sequence profiling used genomic DNA as the template. An Illumina HiSeq 2000 was the platform used for TCR repertoire sequencing. Turning to the authors' computational methods: Repertoires were assessed using TRBV/TRBJ rearrangement plots, CDR3 size and DJ length profiles, and Simpson's diversity index. The most abundant DNA sequence in the deep sequencing data was defined as the immunodominant clone. CDR3 amino acid sequences were screened for sharing across subjects and compared with published repertoires and the VDJdb database. TCRdb trimmed public reads at Q25 via fastp, called clones via MiXCR and kept in-frame beta chains. Here each entry gathers all rows of one CDR3 protein and keeps the most common genes and DNA. TCRdb's processing, not the authors' own work, is the source of the V and J calls. This sample is represented by hundreds of thousands of distinct CDR3 sequences; roughly 68% of them were singletons. The ten top clones hold more than 3.5% of the sample.

These data come from a study of CD8+CD57+ T cells in acquired aplastic anemia (dated by TCRdb to 2017 to 2018). For the study in its entirety: On average, sorted CD4+ and CD8+ cells yielded 3.2 ug of extracted DNA, with a range of roughly 0.17 to 30 ug. An average of roughly 10 million reads for CD4+ cells and approximately 12 million reads for CD8+ cells was obtained from healthy donor samples.

Summary of the overall study and its limitations: Between patients and healthy controls, no significant difference in CD8+ Simpson's diversity was found (P=0.060). Roughly 30 CD8+ CDR3 sequences were shared between patients and controls but appeared highly expressed in patients and within their immunodominant clones.

The study deep-sequenced TCR repertoires of sorted CD4+ and CD8+ blood T cells from severe aplastic anemia patients and healthy subjects. Ficoll-Paque density gradient centrifugation was used to isolate peripheral blood mononuclear cells. Before DNA extraction, CD4+ and CD8+ T cells were sorted by FACS or by magnetic beads. This receptor was obtained from a human donor in good health, serving as a control. Sequenced material: sorted CD4+, CD8+, or CD8+CD57+ T cells (not recorded which) from PBMCs.

The CDR3 protein: CASTTGLAGPDEQFF. The nucleotide sequence is TGTGCCAGTACCACGGGACTAGCGGGGCCGGATGAGCAGTTCTTC. The sequence links TRBV19 to TRBJ2-1; TRBD2 matches 13 bases in the middle. V lost 7 bases and J lost 8 bases, and the count of bases not matched to a germline gene is 8. For CDR1 and CDR2, the germline V gene (reference sequence) lists LNHDA and SQIVND. Taken from cysteine to phenylalanine, the CDR3 has 15 residues. Of all the DNA, just the CDR3 is kept, 45 bases in frame from base 1.